The rows below give T cell receptor beta chains drawn from one sample of a study of blood T cell repertoires in COVID-19. Some clones are missing from TCRdb's copy, which holds only in-frame ones; the method was immunoSEQ multiplex PCR. The sample has 150,000 to 200,000 clones; just under 80% are singletons. The sequenced sample was peripheral blood. The receptor set was obtained from an older man with active or convalescent COVID-19. Both conserved end residues are part of each CDR3. Fields, in order: J gene, D gene, V gene, CDR3 DNA, CDR3 protein. A D gene is named only where the DNA matches it firmly.

>TRBJ1-5|-|TRBV6-1
TGTGCCAGCAGTGAAGGGGCAGGCAATCAGCCCCAGCATTTT
CASSEGAGNQPQHF
>TRBJ1-1|TRBD1|TRBV2
TGTGCCAGCAGTTACAGGGGGGATGGGGAAGCTTTCTTT
CASSYRGDGEAFF
>TRBJ1-5|TRBD1|TRBV7-9
TGTGCCTGCCACCCGACAGGGGCCTTCAATCAGCCCCAGCATTTT
CACHPTGAFNQPQHF
>TRBJ2-5|-|TRBV7-9
TGTGCCAGCACCCAATCGGAGAACCAGTACTTC
CASTQSENQYF
>TRBJ1-2|-|TRBV3-1/TRBV3-2
TGTGCCAGCAGCCAAGATTCTGGGGGGTCTGGCTACACCTTC
CASSQDSGGSGYTF
>TRBJ1-2|-|TRBV3-1/TRBV3-2
TGTGCCAGCAGCCAAGACGGGGTTCGCGGCTACACCTTC
CASSQDGVRGYTF
>TRBJ1-2|-|TRBV18
TGTGCCAGCTCACTTCCGGAGGGCCCCTATGGCTACACCTTC
CASSLPEGPYGYTF
>TRBJ2-7|-|TRBV5-6
TGTGCCAGCAGCTTGTCCGGGTACGACGAGCAGTACTTC
CASSLSGYDEQYF
>TRBJ1-1|-|TRBV6-5
TGTGCCAGCAACCGACAGGCTGAGGGAAGCACTGAAGCTTTCTTT
CASNRQAEGSTEAFF
>TRBJ1-1|-|TRBV11-2
TGTGCCAGCAGCCTGGAGGGCAATGAAGCTTTCTTT
CASSLEGNEAFF
>TRBJ2-4|TRBD1|TRBV4-3
TGCGCCAGCAGCCAAGGCCTTGGACAGGGGGTTAACATTCAGTACTTC
CASSQGLGQGVNIQYF
>TRBJ1-3|-|TRBV7-8
TGTGCCAGCAGCTTAGTGGGCAGGGTCTCCTCTGGAAACACCATATATTTT
CASSLVGRVSSGNTIYF
>TRBJ2-1|-|TRBV27
TGTGCCAGCAGTCTCCGGACAGTTGATCCTTACAATGAGCAGTTCTTC
CASSLRTVDPYNEQFF
>TRBJ1-2|TRBD1|TRBV28
TGTGCCAGCAAGAGCGGGGACAGGGCGGTCTATGGCTACACCTTC
CASKSGDRAVYGYTF